A selection of T cell receptor beta chains follows, all from one sample in a study of T cell responses to AZD1222 COVID-19 vaccine. Sequencing used immunoSEQ multiplex PCR; TCRdb keeps in-frame clones, though not all of them. Seen here are 140,000 to 150,000 clones, under 95% observed once, and the top ten hold roughly 9.1%. The sample was peripheral blood, taken on day 0 of AZD1222 vaccination. These receptors were collected from an adult in good health. The CDR3 runs from the conserved cysteine through the conserved F or W. The D gene is left open where the match is weak. A clone size is listed for some rows: how often the clone was seen (once, few, many), or a class if it is expanded.

V	J	D	size	CDR3	DNA
TRBV15	TRBJ1-2	NA	NA	CATALSRVVRYGYTF	TGTGCCACCGCACTAAGCCGGGTAGTCCGCTATGGCTACACCTTC
TRBV28	TRBJ2-3	NA	NA	CASSVRTHTDTQYF	TGTGCCAGCAGTGTGAGGACCCACACAGATACGCAGTATTTT
TRBV19	TRBJ1-5	NA	NA	CASTPQVRGPQPQHF	TGTGCCAGTACCCCTCAGGTCCGGGGGCCCCAGCCCCAGCATTTT
TRBV20-1	TRBJ2-7	NA	NA	CSTRELYEQYF	TGCAGTACCCGCGAGCTCTACGAGCAGTACTTC
TRBV10-3	TRBJ1-2	TRBD1	NA	CATLWGRGPLGYTF	TGTGCCACTCTCTGGGGCAGGGGGCCTCTTGGCTACACCTTC
TRBV5-1	TRBJ2-1	TRBD2	NA	CASSPTSGGANNEQFF	TGCGCCAGCAGCCCAACTAGCGGGGGGGCGAACAATGAGCAGTTCTTC
TRBV28	TRBJ2-2	NA	NA	CASSLWGATNTGELFF	TGTGCCAGCAGTTTGTGGGGGGCCACGAACACCGGGGAGCTGTTTTTT
TRBV6-5	TRBJ1-1	NA	NA	CASSLQGGRLNTEAFF	TGTGCCAGCAGTTTACAGGGAGGACGCCTGAACACTGAAGCTTTCTTT
TRBV10-3	TRBJ2-2	NA	few	CAISDATNTGELFF	TGTGCCATCAGTGACGCTACGAACACCGGGGAGCTGTTTTTT
TRBV28	TRBJ1-5	NA	NA	CASSLWGQPQHF	TGTGCCAGCAGTTTATGGGGTCAGCCCCAGCATTTT
TRBV5-8	TRBJ1-1	NA	NA	CASSLLGTLNTEAFF	TGTGCCAGCAGCTTGCTGGGGACTTTGAACACTGAAGCTTTCTTT
TRBV27	TRBJ2-5	TRBD2	NA	CASSRTRRSGTSGGETQYF	TGTGCCAGCAGCCGGACACGTAGATCGGGGACTAGCGGGGGTGAGACCCAGTACTTC
TRBV2	TRBJ2-5	NA	NA	CASNIMGAPGETQYF	TGTGCCAGCAATATTATGGGGGCTCCCGGGGAGACCCAGTACTTC
TRBV11-3	TRBJ2-7	NA	NA	CASSPPRRWAYEQYF	TGTGCCAGCAGCCCCCCGAGACGGTGGGCCTACGAGCAGTACTTC
TRBV10-3	TRBJ1-4	TRBD1	NA	CAISDRGLNEKLFF	TGTGCCATCAGTGACAGGGGGCTTAATGAAAAACTGTTTTTT
TRBV6-5	TRBJ1-5	NA	NA	CASSFTGMSNQPQHF	TGTGCCAGCAGTTTCACCGGGATGAGCAATCAGCCCCAGCATTTT
TRBV29-1	TRBJ1-2	NA	NA	CSVESQDAGYTF	TGCAGCGTTGAAAGTCAGGACGCTGGCTACACCTTC
TRBV4-1	TRBJ2-3	NA	NA	CASSQMRDTQYF	TGCGCCAGCAGCCAAATGAGAGATACGCAGTATTTT
TRBV19	TRBJ1-2	TRBD1	NA	CASSAHYRGSRGYTF	TGTGCCAGTAGTGCACACTACAGGGGAAGCAGGGGCTACACCTTC
TRBV21-1	TRBJ1-4	NA	once	CASSKEGEKLFF	TGTGCCAGCAGCAAAGAGGGTGAAAAACTGTTTTTT
TRBV4-2	TRBJ2-7	NA	NA	CASSPIGGGLHIEQYF	TGTGCCAGCAGCCCCATAGGGGGAGGTTTGCATATCGAGCAGTACTTC
TRBV19	TRBJ1-4	NA	NA	CASSRRRGNEKLFF	TGTGCCAGTAGCCGACGACGGGGTAATGAAAAACTGTTTTTT
TRBV6-1	TRBJ1-2	NA	NA	CASSWGPGYTF	TGTGCCAGCAGTTGGGGGCCTGGCTACACCTTC
TRBV3-1/TRBV3-2	TRBJ2-7	NA	NA	CASSQGPGSYEQYF	TGTGCCAGCAGCCAAGGCCCGGGCTCCTACGAGCAGTACTTC